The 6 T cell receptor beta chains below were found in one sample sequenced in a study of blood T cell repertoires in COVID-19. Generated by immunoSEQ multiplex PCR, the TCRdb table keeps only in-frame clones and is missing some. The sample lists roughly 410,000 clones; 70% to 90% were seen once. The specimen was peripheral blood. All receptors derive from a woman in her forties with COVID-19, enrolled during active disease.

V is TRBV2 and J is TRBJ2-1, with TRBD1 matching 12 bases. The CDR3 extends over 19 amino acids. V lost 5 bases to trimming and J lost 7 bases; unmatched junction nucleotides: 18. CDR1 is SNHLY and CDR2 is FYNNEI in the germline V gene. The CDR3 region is CASSRGTGGALKGMNEQFF. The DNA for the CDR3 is TGTGCCAGCAGTAGAGGGACAGGGGGCGCTCTGAAAGGTATGAATGAGCAGTTCTTC.

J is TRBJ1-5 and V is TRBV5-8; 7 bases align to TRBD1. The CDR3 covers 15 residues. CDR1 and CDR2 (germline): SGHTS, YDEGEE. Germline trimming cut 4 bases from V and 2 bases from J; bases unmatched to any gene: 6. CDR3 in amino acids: CASSRGTVGNQPQHF. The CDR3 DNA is TGTGCCAGCAGCCGCGGGACAGTAGGCAATCAGCCCCAGCATTTT.

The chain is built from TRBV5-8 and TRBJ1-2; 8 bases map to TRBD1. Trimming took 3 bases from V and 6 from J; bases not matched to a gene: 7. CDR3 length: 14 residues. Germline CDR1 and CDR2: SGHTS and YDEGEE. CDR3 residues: CASSWTGWGDGYTF. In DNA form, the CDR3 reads TGTGCCAGCAGCTGGACAGGGTGGGGGGATGGCTACACCTTC.

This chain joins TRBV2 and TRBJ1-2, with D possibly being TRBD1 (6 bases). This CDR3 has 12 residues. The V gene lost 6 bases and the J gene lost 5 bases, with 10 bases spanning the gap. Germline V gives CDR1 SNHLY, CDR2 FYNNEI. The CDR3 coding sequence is TGTGCCAGCAGGGACAGACGATATGGCTACACCTTC. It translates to CASRDRRYGYTF.

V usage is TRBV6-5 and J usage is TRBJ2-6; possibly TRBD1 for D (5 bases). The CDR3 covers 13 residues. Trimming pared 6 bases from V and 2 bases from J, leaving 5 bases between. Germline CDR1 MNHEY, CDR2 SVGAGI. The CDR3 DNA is TGTGCCAGCAGGGACACTGGGGCCAACGTCCTGACTTTC. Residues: CASRDTGANVLTF.

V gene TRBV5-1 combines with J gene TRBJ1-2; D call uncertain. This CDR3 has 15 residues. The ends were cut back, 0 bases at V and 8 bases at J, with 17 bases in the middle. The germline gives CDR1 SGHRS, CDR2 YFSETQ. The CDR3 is CASSLEPPPGGGYTF. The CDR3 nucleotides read TGCGCCAGCAGCTTGGAACCCCCGCCGGGAGGCGGCTACACCTTC.